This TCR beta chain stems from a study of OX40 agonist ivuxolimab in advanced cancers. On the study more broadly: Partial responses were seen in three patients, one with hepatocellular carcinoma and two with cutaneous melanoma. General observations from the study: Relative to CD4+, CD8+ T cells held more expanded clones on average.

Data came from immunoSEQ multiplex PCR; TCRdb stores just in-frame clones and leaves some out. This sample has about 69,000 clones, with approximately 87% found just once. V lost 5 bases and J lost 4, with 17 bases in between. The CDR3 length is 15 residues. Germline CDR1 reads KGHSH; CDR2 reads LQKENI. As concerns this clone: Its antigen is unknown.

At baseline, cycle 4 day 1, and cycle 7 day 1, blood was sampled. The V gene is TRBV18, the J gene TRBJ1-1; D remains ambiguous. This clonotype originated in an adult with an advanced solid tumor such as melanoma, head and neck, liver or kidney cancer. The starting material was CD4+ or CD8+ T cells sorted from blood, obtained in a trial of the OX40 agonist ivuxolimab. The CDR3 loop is CASSSPTRPGTEAFF. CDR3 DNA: TGTGCCAGCTCATCCCCGACCCGGCCCGGCACTGAAGCTTTCTTT. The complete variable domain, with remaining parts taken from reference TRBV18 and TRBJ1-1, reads NAGVMQNPRHLVRRRGQEARLRCSPMKGHSHVYWYRQLPEEGLKFMVYLQKENIIDESGMPKERFSAEFPKEGPSILRIQQVVRGDSAAYFCASSSPTRPGTEAFFGQGTRLTVV.